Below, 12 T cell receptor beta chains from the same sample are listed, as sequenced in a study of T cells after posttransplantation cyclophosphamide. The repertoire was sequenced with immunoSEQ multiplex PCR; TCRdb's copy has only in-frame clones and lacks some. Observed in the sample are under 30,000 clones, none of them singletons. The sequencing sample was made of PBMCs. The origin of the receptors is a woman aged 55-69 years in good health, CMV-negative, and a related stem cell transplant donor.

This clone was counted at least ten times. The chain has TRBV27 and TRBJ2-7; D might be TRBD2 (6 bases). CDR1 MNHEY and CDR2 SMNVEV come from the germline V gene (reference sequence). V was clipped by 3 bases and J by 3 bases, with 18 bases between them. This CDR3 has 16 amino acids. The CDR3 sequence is CASSFAGTSLGYEQYF. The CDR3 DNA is TGTGCCAGCAGTTTCGCTGGGACTTCGTTAGGCTACGAGCAGTACTTC.

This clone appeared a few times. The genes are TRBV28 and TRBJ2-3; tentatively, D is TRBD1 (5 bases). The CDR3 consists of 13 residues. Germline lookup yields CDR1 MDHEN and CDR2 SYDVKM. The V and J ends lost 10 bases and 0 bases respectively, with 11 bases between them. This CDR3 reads CAIRQSSTDTQYF. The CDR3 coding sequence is TGTGCCATCAGACAGTCTAGCACAGATACGCAGTATTTT. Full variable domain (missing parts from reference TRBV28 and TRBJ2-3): DVKVTQSSRYLVKRTGEKVFLECVQDMDHENMFWYRQDPGLGLRLIYFSYDVKMKEKGDIPEGYSVSREKKERFSLILESASTNQTSMYLCAIRQSSTDTQYFGPGTRLTVL.

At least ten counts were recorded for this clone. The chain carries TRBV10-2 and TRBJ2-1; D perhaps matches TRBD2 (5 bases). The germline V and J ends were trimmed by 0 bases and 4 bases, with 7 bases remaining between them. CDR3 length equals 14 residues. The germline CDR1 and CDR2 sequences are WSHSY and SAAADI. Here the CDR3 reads CASSESSGYNEQFF. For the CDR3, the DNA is TGCGCCAGCAGTGAGTCAAGCGGATACAATGAGCAGTTCTTC.

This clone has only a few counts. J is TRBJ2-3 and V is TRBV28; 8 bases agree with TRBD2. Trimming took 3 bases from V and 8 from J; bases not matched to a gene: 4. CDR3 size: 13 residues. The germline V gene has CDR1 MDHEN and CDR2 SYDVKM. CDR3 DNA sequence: TGTGCCAGCAGTTTCATCCGGGGGGGTACGCAGTATTTT. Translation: CASSFIRGGTQYF.

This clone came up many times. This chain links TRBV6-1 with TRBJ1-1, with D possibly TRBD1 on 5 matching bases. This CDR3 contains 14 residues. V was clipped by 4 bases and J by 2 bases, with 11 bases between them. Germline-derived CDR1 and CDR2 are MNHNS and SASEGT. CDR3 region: CASSGFGGNTEAFF. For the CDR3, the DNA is TGTGCCAGCAGTGGGTTCGGGGGAAACACTGAAGCTTTCTTT.

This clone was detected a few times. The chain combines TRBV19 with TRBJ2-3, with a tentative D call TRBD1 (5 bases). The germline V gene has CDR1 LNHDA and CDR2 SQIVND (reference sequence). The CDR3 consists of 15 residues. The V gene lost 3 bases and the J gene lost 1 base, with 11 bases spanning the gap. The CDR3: CASSMVRVRTDTQYF. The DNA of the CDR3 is TGTGCCAGTAGTATGGTCAGGGTCCGCACAGATACGCAGTATTTT. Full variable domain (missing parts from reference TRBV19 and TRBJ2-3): DGGITQSPKYLFRKEGQNVTLSCEQNLNHDAMYWYRQDPGQGLRLIYYSQIVNDFQKGDIAEGYSVSREKKESFPLTVTSAQKNPTAFYLCASSMVRVRTDTQYFGPGTRLTVL.

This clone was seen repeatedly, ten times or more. The CDR3 coding sequence is TGTGCCAGCAGCCTTCTAGCGACCAGCTCCTACAATGAGCAGTTCTTC. Translated: CASSLLATSSYNEQFF. The chain uses TRBV11-3 and TRBJ2-1; weak D call: TRBD2 (6 bases). CDR1 is SGHNT and CDR2 is YENEEA in the germline V gene. Deletions cut 5 bases from V and 0 bases from J, with 14 bases between. This CDR3 is built from 16 residues.

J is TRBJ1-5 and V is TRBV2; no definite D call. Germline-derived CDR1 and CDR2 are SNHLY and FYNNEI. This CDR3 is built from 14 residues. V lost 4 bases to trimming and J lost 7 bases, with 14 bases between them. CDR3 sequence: CASSVERVGQPQHF. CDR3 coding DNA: TGTGCCAGCAGTGTGGAAAGGGTGGGCCAGCCCCAGCATTTT.

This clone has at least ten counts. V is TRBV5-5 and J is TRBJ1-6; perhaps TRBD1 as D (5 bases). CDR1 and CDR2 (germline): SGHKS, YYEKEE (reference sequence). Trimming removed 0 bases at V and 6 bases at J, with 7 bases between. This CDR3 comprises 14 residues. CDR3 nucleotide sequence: TGTGCCAGCAGCTTGGCGACAGTTAATTCACCCCTCCACTTT. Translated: CASSLATVNSPLHF.

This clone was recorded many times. The CDR3 region has the DNA TGCGCCAGCAGAGTTCAGGACACGAACACCGGGGAGCTGTTTTTT. Protein product: CASRVQDTNTGELFF. The J gene is TRBJ2-2, the V gene TRBV5-1; a possible D gene is TRBD1 (5 bases). The CDR3 consists of 15 residues. The V gene's germline CDR1 is SGHRS and CDR2 YFSETQ. Trimming left V 5 bases short and J 0 bases short, with 11 bases between.

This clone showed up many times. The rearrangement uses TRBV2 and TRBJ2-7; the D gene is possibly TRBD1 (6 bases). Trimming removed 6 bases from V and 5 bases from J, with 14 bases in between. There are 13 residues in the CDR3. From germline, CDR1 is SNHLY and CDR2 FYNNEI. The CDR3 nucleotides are TGTGCCAGCAGAACAGGGTCAACCCACGAGCAGTACTTC. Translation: CASRTGSTHEQYF.

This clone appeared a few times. DNA of the CDR3: TGTGCCAGCAGCTATGGACAGGGCAACGAGCAGTACTTC. This encodes CASSYGQGNEQYF. The rearrangement links TRBV4-2 to TRBJ2-7; the match to TRBD1 covers 8 bases. The CDR3 extends over 13 amino acids. V was clipped by 5 bases and J by 5 bases; unmatched bases: 5. CDR1 is LGHNA and CDR2 is YNFKEQ in the germline V gene.